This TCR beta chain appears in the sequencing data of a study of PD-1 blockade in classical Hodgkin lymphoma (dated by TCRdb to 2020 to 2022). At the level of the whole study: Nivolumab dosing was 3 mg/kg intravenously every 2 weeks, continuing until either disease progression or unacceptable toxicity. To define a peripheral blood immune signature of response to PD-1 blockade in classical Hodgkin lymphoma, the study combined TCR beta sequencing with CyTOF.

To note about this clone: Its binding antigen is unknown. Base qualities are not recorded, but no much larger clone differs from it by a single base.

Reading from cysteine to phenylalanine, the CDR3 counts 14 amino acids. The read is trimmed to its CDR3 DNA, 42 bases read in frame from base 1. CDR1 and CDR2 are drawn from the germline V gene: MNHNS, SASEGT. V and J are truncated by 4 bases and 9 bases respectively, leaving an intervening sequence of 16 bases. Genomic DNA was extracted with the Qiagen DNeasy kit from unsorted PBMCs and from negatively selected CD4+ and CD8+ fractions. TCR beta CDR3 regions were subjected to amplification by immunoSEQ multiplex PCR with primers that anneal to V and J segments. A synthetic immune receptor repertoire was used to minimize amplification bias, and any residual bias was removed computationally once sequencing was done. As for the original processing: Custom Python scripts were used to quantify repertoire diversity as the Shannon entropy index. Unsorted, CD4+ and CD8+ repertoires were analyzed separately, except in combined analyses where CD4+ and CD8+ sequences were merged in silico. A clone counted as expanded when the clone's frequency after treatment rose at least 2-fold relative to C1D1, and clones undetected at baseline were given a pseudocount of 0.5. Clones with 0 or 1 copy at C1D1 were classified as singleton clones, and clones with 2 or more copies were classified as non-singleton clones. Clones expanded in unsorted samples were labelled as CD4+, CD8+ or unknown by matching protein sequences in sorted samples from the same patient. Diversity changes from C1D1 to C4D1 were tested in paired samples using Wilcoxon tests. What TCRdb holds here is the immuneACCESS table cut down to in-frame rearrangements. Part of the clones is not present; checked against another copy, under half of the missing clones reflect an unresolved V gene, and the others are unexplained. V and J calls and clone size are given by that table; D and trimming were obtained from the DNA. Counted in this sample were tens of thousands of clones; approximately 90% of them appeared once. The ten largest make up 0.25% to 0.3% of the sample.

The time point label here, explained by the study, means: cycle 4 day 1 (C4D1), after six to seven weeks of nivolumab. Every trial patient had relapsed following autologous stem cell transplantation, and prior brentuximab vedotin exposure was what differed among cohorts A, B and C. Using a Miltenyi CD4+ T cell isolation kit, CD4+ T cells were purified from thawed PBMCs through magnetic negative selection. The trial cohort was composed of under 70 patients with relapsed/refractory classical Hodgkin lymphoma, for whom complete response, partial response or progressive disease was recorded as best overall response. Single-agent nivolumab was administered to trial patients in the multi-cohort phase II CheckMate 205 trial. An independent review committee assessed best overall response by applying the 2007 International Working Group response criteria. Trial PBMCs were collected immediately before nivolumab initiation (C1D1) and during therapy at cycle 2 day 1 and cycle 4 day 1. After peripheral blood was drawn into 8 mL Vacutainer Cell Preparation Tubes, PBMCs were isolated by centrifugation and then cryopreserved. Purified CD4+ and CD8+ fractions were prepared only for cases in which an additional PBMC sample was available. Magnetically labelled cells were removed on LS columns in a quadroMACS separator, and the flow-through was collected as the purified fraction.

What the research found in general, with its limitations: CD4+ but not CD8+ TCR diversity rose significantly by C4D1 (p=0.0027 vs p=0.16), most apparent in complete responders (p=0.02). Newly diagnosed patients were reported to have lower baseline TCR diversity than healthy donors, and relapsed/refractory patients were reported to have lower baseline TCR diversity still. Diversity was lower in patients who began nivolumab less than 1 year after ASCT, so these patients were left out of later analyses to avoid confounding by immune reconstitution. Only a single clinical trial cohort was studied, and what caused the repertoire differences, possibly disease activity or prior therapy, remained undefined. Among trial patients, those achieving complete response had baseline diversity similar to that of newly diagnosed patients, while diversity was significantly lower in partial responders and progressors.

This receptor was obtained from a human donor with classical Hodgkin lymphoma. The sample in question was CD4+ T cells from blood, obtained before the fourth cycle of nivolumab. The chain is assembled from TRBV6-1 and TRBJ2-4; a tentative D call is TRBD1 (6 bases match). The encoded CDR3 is CASSVKGDGAIQYF. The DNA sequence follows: TGTGCCAGCAGTGTCAAGGGGGACGGCGCCATTCAGTACTTC.